The 13 T cell receptor beta chains listed next were all sequenced from one sample in a study of CD4 and CD8 cells across lung adenocarcinoma regions. TCRdb reanalysed the PCR reads using MiXCR and keeps one entry per CDR3 protein. The sample holds over 20,000 distinct CDR3 sequences, roughly half seen once. Sequencing was carried out using CD8+ T cells from the center of a lung tumor. The receptors were gathered from a female donor with lung adenocarcinoma. The CD4 and CD8 labels of this study may be unreliable.

This clonotype was seen a handful of times. At one boundary the junction diverges from the germline segment, which might be a read error. V and J are TRBV20-1 and TRBJ1-6; D is uncertain. Germline V gene data show CDR1 as DFQATT and CDR2 as SNEGSKA (reference sequence). This CDR3 comprises 17 residues. CDR3 residues: CSARELAGVGIPYEQYF. As DNA, the CDR3 is TGCAGTGCTAGAGAGCTAGCGGGAGTGGGAATCCCCTACGAGCAGTACTTT.

On this clonotype itself: Compared with germline, one end of the junction differs, possibly owing to a read error. The chain uses TRBV27 and TRBJ2-4; either TRBD1 or TRBD2 may supply D (5 bases each). Looked up from germline, CDR1 is MNHEY and CDR2 is SMNVEV (reference sequence). This CDR3 is built from 13 residues. CDR3 bases: TGCGCCACGGGGCCGTGTAGCAAAGACACGCAGTATTTC. Its translation: CATGPCSKDTQYF.

This clonotype was observed a handful of times. The junction does not match germline at one end; this may be a read error. This sequence joins TRBV27 and TRBJ2-5, with D perhaps TRBD1 (7 bases). Per the germline V gene, CDR1 is MNHEY and CDR2 is SMNVEV (reference sequence). This CDR3 contains 15 residues. The CDR3 protein is CARGQGGRDQDTQYF. CDR3 DNA: TGTGCCAGGGGGCAGGGGGGCCGTGACCAAGATACCCAGTACTTT.

The rearrangement uses TRBV27 and TRBJ2-3, with D possibly TRBD2 on 6 matching bases. The CDR3 runs 15 residues. V lost 8 bases to trimming and J lost 4 bases, with 19 bases between them. Per the germline V gene, CDR1 is MNHEY and CDR2 is SMNVEV (reference sequence). CDR3 loop: CASAGGGSAADTQYF. The CDR3 DNA follows: TGTGCCAGCGCCGGTGGGGGGAGTGCCGCAGATACGCAGTATTTT.

This clonotype was seen a few times. CDR3 in amino acids: CASTHYNEQFF. The CDR3 DNA sequence: TGTGCCAGCACCCATTACAATGAGCAGTTCTTC. V is TRBV6-1 and J is TRBJ2-1; D unresolved. This CDR3 comprises 11 residues. Trimming took off 7 bases at V and 4 bases at J, with 5 bases between the two ends. Germline V gives CDR1 MNHNS, CDR2 SASEGT.

V is TRBV6-1 and J is TRBJ1-2; D remains unclear. This CDR3 comprises 12 residues. V was trimmed by 8 bases and J by 2 bases, leaving 9 bases between them. Germline loops: CDR1 MNHNS, CDR2 SASEGT. The CDR3: CASSKANYGYTF. DNA for the CDR3: TGTGCCAGCTCGAAAGCGAACTATGGCTACACCTTC.

The chain joins TRBV6-1 to TRBJ1-6; the match to TRBD1 covers 9 bases. CDR1 MNHNS and CDR2 SASEGT come from the germline V gene. The V segment lost 6 bases and the J segment 0 bases; nucleotides outside the gene matches: 9. This CDR3 comprises 18 residues. The DNA of the CDR3 is TGTGCCAGCAGAGCACAGGGGGCCCTGAGCTCCTATAATTCACCCCTCCACTTT. It yields the protein CASRAQGALSSYNSPLHF.

The chain uses TRBV27 and TRBJ2-4; D unresolved. Between the trimmed V and J ends, which lost 6 bases and 12 bases, there was a span of 18 bases. Germline CDR1 is MNHEY and CDR2 is SMNVEV (reference sequence). This CDR3 comprises 13 residues. The chain's CDR3 is CASRGLDEKTQYF. CDR3 DNA sequence: TGTGCCAGCAGAGGCCTTGACGAAAAGACTCAGTACTTC.

The V call is TRBV6-5, the J call TRBJ2-1; 13 nucleotides match TRBD2. With the DNA end fitting TRBJ2-5 better, the J assignment may be wrong. This CDR3 comprises 17 residues. The germline gives CDR1 MNHEY, CDR2 SVGAGI. In DNA, the CDR3 is TGTGCCAGCAGTTCCGCCTCGGGACTAGCGGGGAGGAAGACCCAGTACTTC. As protein: CASSSASGLAGRKTQYF.

The chain uses TRBV27 and TRBJ2-1; perhaps TRBD2 as D (5 bases). The ends were cut back, 5 bases at V and 0 bases at J, with 14 bases in the middle. The V gene's germline CDR1 is MNHEY and CDR2 SMNVEV (reference sequence). This CDR3 contains 16 residues. CDR3 protein: CASSLRAVGSYNEQFF. CDR3 nucleotide sequence: TGTGCCAGCAGTCTGAGGGCGGTTGGCTCCTACAATGAGCAGTTCTTC.

This sequence joins TRBV5-1 and TRBJ2-5, with 7 nucleotides matching TRBD2. The J call is in doubt because the DNA end fits TRBJ2-7 better. Germline-derived CDR1 and CDR2 are SGHRS and YFSETQ. CDR3 length: 15 residues. The CDR3 DNA is TGCGCCAGCAGCTTTGGCGGGGGAAGCTCCTACGAGCAGTACGTC. The encoded protein is CASSFGGGSSYEQYV.

The sample holds many counts of this clonotype. The chain joins TRBV14 to TRBJ2-5; TRBD1 or TRBD2 may be the D gene (5 bases each). Germline CDR1 and CDR2: SGHDN and FVKESK. Trimming removed 1 base from V and 5 bases from J, with 14 bases in between. This CDR3 comprises 15 residues. The DNA of the CDR3 is TGTGCCAGCAGCCAAGGGGCAAGGGACGGGGAGACCCAGTACTTC. It specifies CASSQGARDGETQYF.

The V and J genes are TRBV20-1 and TRBJ2-3; tentatively, D is TRBD2 (6 bases). The germline V gene encodes CDR1 DFQATT and CDR2 SNEGSKA (reference sequence). This CDR3 has 16 amino acids. Trimming pared 6 bases from V and 1 base from J, leaving 20 bases between. The CDR3 spells CSAQTAGAGRTDTQYF. In DNA, the CDR3 is TGCAGTGCCCAAACCGCGGGCGCGGGACGCACAGATACGCAGTATTTT.